The 17 T cell receptor beta chains presented below share a single source sample, sequenced in a study of blood T cell repertoires in COVID-19. Produced via immunoSEQ multiplex PCR; TCRdb's table is partial and in-frame only. The profile covers 200,000 to 250,000 clones, with about 81% appearing a single time and around 8% taken by the ten largest. Material for sequencing was peripheral blood. Every receptor here comes from a woman older than 75 with COVID-19, enrolled during active disease.

This chain links TRBV5-4 with TRBJ2-5; no clear D. Trimming cost V 4 bases and J 2 bases, with 12 bases left between them. Germline-derived CDR1 and CDR2 are SGHNT and YYREEE (reference sequence). CDR3 length equals 14 residues. CDR3: CASSVGSPQETQYF. CDR3 nucleotides: TGTGCCAGCAGCGTCGGGTCCCCTCAAGAGACCCAGTACTTC.

The genes are TRBV29-1 and TRBJ1-1; 10 bases line up with TRBD1. Germline-derived CDR1 and CDR2 are SQVTM and ANQGSEA. The V segment lost 8 bases and the J segment 5 bases; nucleotides outside the gene matches: 8. The CDR3 sequence is 13 residues long. CDR3 sequence reads: CSLFGQGGTEAFF. CDR3 nucleotide sequence: TGCAGCCTTTTCGGACAGGGGGGGACTGAAGCTTTCTTT.

This clone was found a few times. The chain has TRBV19 and TRBJ1-5; D is possibly TRBD1 (5 bases). Germline CDR1 is LNHDA and CDR2 is SQIVND (reference sequence). The CDR3 loop spans 13 amino acids. The V end was cut by 4 bases, the J end by 6 bases, with 10 bases between. The CDR3 DNA reads as TGTGCCAGTAGTACCAGGGTAGGTCAGCCCCAGCATTTT. Protein product: CASSTRVGQPQHF.

This sequence joins TRBV7-9 and TRBJ2-1, with 12 positions matching TRBD2. V shed 4 bases, J shed 5 bases, and the junction held 12 bases outside the gene matches. The CDR3 spans 18 residues. Germline V CDR1 and CDR2: SEHNR, FQNEAQ (reference sequence). The CDR3 reads CASSYGLAGPGGHNEQFF. CDR3 coding DNA: TGTGCCAGCAGCTACGGACTAGCGGGACCCGGAGGGCACAATGAGCAGTTCTTC.

V usage is TRBV3-1 (or the pseudogene TRBV3-2) and J usage is TRBJ2-3; D unclear. CDR3 length: 11 residues. The germline V and J ends were trimmed by 4 bases and 5 bases, with 4 bases remaining between them. Germline V lookup: CDR1 LGHDT, CDR2 YNNKEL (reference sequence). The CDR3 sequence is CASSRGDTQYF. In DNA, the CDR3 is TGTGCCAGCAGCCGCGGAGATACGCAGTATTTT.

The chain has TRBV15 and TRBJ2-5; tentatively, D is TRBD2 (5 bases). Trimming cost V 4 bases and J 4 bases, with 13 bases left between them. CDR1 is LNHNV and CDR2 is YYDKDF in the germline V gene (reference sequence). The CDR3 contains 14 residues. CDR3 amino acids: CATSTLHGGETQYF. The DNA of the CDR3 is TGTGCCACCAGCACCCTCCACGGAGGAGAGACCCAGTACTTC.

The gene calls are TRBV11-2 and TRBJ2-7; 12 bases line up with TRBD2. V was clipped by 5 bases and J by 3 bases; unmatched bases: 11. This CDR3 spans 17 amino acids. Per the germline V gene, CDR1 is SGHAT and CDR2 is FQNNGV. CDR3 sequence: CASSKGWTSGAYYEQYF. DNA for the CDR3: TGTGCCAGCAGCAAAGGCTGGACTAGCGGGGCCTACTACGAGCAGTACTTC.

The chain recombines TRBV4-1 with TRBJ1-2, with 8 positions matching TRBD1. This CDR3 region has 18 residues. Germline values: CDR1 MGHRA, CDR2 YSYEKL. The trim removed 2 bases at V and 0 bases at J, leaving 11 bases unmatched. The CDR3 DNA is TGCGCCAGCAGCCAACGGCGCGGACAGGGAGGTCCTAACTATGGCTACACCTTC. Its translation: CASSQRRGQGGPNYGYTF.

This clone has a handful of counts. The chain uses TRBV27 and TRBJ1-5, with a tentative D call TRBD1 (6 bases). Trimming left V 5 bases short and J 6 bases short, with 14 bases between. Per germline, CDR1 MNHEY and CDR2 SMNVEV (reference sequence). The length of the CDR3 is 14 residues. The CDR3 region has the DNA TGTGCCAGCAGTATTACAGGGTTGGGTCAGCCCCAGCATTTT. Translated, it gives CASSITGLGQPQHF.

This chain links TRBV18 with TRBJ1-2; 9 bases map to TRBD1. V lost 5 bases and J lost 4; bases outside the gene matches: 5. The length of the CDR3 is 14 residues. Germline CDR1 is KGHSH and CDR2 is LQKENI. CDR3 sequence (DNA): TGTGCCAGCTCAGCACAGGGGGCGGGCTATGGCTACACCTTC. Encoded protein: CASSAQGAGYGYTF.

This clone was observed a single time. The rearrangement uses TRBV18 and TRBJ1-1; no firm D call. The CDR3 extends over 14 amino acids. V lost 2 bases and J lost 4, with 11 bases in between. Germline values: CDR1 KGHSH, CDR2 LQKENI. CDR3 coding DNA: TGTGCCAGCTCACCAAGAGGGTCGGCCACTGAAGCTTTCTTT. This translates into CASSPRGSATEAFF. Full variable domain (missing parts from reference TRBV18 and TRBJ1-1): NAGVMQNPRHLVRRRGQEARLRCSPMKGHSHVYWYRQLPEEGLKFMVYLQKENIIDESGMPKERFSAEFPKEGPSILRIQQVVRGDSAAYFCASSPRGSATEAFFGQGTRLTVV.

The rearrangement uses TRBV27 and TRBJ1-2; D gene unclear. The CDR3 is 15 residues long. Germline V CDR1 and CDR2: MNHEY, SMNVEV (reference sequence). Trimming removed 0 bases at V and 4 bases at J, with 12 bases between. CDR3 sequence: CASSLSAQAGYGYTF. CDR3 bases: TGTGCCAGCAGTTTATCGGCCCAGGCAGGCTATGGCTACACCTTC.

This clone turned up a few times. This chain links TRBV4-1 with TRBJ2-1; 9 bases line up with TRBD1. The germline V gene encodes CDR1 MGHRA and CDR2 YSYEKL. V shed 3 bases, J shed 7 bases, and the junction held 1 base outside the gene matches. The CDR3 spans 13 residues. Written as DNA, the CDR3 is TGCGCCAGCAGCCAGGGGACAGGGAATGAGCAGTTCTTC. It encodes CASSQGTGNEQFF.

The rearrangement joins TRBV9 to TRBJ2-3; D ambiguous. V lost 4 bases to trimming and J lost 4 bases, with 10 bases between them. Germline assignment: CDR1 SGDLS and CDR2 YYNGEE. The CDR3 consists of 13 residues. The CDR3 loop is CASSSLSSDTQYF. The CDR3 DNA sequence: TGTGCCAGCAGCTCCCTCTCCTCAGATACGCAGTATTTT.

V is TRBV30 and J is TRBJ1-5, with 10 bases that match TRBD1. Germline CDR1 reads GTSNPN; CDR2 reads SVGIG (reference sequence). This CDR3 contains 13 residues. V was pared by 4 bases and J by 8 bases, with 5 bases of the junction left unmatched. As DNA, the CDR3 is TGTGCCTGGAATCGACAGGGGGCAGAGCCCCAGCATTTT. The encoded protein is CAWNRQGAEPQHF.

The J gene is TRBJ1-2, the V gene TRBV7-2; D not resolved. V lost 1 base and J lost 3, with 15 bases in between. The CDR3 has 16 amino acids. Germline CDR1 is SGHTA and CDR2 is FQGNSA. CDR3 residues: CASSLGGKGVDYGYTF. DNA for the CDR3: TGTGCCAGCAGCTTAGGAGGGAAGGGAGTGGACTATGGCTACACCTTC.

This chain links TRBV19 with TRBJ2-7; the match to TRBD2 covers 9 bases. CDR1 is LNHDA and CDR2 is SQIVND in the germline V gene (reference sequence). The CDR3 is 14 residues long. Germline trimming cut 3 bases from V and 12 bases from J; bases unmatched to any gene: 12. The CDR3 reads CASSISLAGPQTYF. DNA for the CDR3: TGTGCCAGTAGTATTAGTCTAGCGGGGCCCCAGACGTACTTC.